A single sample is the source of the 12 T cell receptor beta chains below, sequenced in a study of shared T cell receptors in the human thymus. Repertoires were generated with immunoSEQ multiplex PCR, while TCRdb's copy carries only in-frame clones and drops some. The data hold hundreds of thousands of clones, with around nine tenths observed a single time. This sample also appeared in a second study, on human thymus T cells.

Sequencing was carried out using thymocytes. These TCRs come from a boy under three years old with a congenital heart defect.

V is TRBV27 and J is TRBJ2-1; 11 bases are a match to TRBD2. Germline V gives CDR1 MNHEY, CDR2 SMNVEV (reference sequence). Unmatched junction bases numbered 13, after V lost 5 bases and J lost 7 bases. There are 17 residues in the CDR3. The CDR3 reads CASSPGLAVPRRNEQFF. In DNA form, the CDR3 reads TGTGCCAGCAGTCCGGGACTAGCGGTCCCCCGTCGGAATGAGCAGTTCTTC.

Here the CDR3 DNA reads TGCGCCAGCAGCCAAGTGGGGCCAGCTAATGAAAAACTGTTTTTT. It is translated as CASSQVGPANEKLFF. This chain joins TRBV4-3 and TRBJ1-4, with TRBD1 as a possible D gene (5 bases). V was cut by 1 base and J by 3 bases, with 9 bases left in between. The CDR3 spans 15 residues. The germline V gene encodes CDR1 LGHNA and CDR2 YSLEER.

A single count supports this clone. This chain joins TRBV29-1 and TRBJ1-5; 11 bases align to TRBD1. In germline, CDR1 is SQVTM, CDR2 ANQGSEA. The CDR3 contains 16 residues. V was pared by 4 bases and J by 2 bases, with 7 bases of the junction left unmatched. The CDR3 sequence is CSVAGTGGDRNQPQHF. The CDR3 DNA is TGCAGCGTTGCCGGGACAGGGGGTGATCGCAATCAGCCCCAGCATTTT.

V is TRBV19 and J is TRBJ2-7, with 10 bases fitting TRBD2. Germline V lookup: CDR1 LNHDA, CDR2 SQIVND (reference sequence). J gave up 3 bases and V 4 bases, and 9 bases lay outside the gene matches. The CDR3 has 16 residues. The DNA of the CDR3 is TGTGCCAGTAGTACTACCGGGACTAGCGTTAACTACGAGCAGTACTTC. It translates to CASSTTGTSVNYEQYF.

As DNA, the CDR3 is TGTGCCAGCAGTGACAGGCACCCTGGAAACACCATATATTTT. Residues: CASSDRHPGNTIYF. The chain carries TRBV25-1 and TRBJ1-3; D is uncertain. The germline gives CDR1 MGHDK, CDR2 SYGVNS. The CDR3 spans 14 residues. Trimming stripped 3 bases from V and 2 bases from J, with 8 bases between.

This chain connects TRBV7-9 to TRBJ2-3, with D hard to call. Germline V CDR1 and CDR2: SEHNR, FQNEAQ (reference sequence). The CDR3 is 15 amino acids. The V gene lost 0 bases and the J gene lost 3 bases, with 10 bases spanning the gap. The CDR3 region is CASSLARVVTDTQYF. The CDR3 region has the DNA TGTGCCAGCAGCTTAGCGCGAGTGGTGACAGATACGCAGTATTTT.

The chain combines TRBV5-1 with TRBJ2-3; 12 nucleotides line up with TRBD2. The CDR3 extends over 15 amino acids. V was pared by 0 bases and J by 11 bases, with 7 bases of the junction left unmatched. Germline-derived CDR1 and CDR2 are SGHRS and YFSETQ. CDR3 DNA: TGCGCCAGCAGCTTGGGTCGCCTAGCGGGAGGGTTGCAGTATTTT. This translates into CASSLGRLAGGLQYF.

This clone showed up just a few times. This sequence joins TRBV5-8 and TRBJ1-3, with TRBD1 matching over 9 bases. J gave up 2 bases and V 4 bases, and 4 bases lay outside the gene matches. CDR1 and CDR2 from the germline V gene are SGHTS and YDEGEE. This CDR3 region has 15 residues. DNA for the CDR3: TGTGCCAGCAGCCCACAGGGGGCAACTGGAAACACCATATATTTT. Translated, it gives CASSPQGATGNTIYF.

The gene calls are TRBV9 and TRBJ2-1; 10 positions agree with TRBD2. Germline V gene lookup returns CDR1 SGDLS and CDR2 YYNGEE. The CDR3 sequence is 14 residues long. Unmatched junction bases numbered 5, after V lost 6 bases and J lost 5 bases. The CDR3: CASTPSGSDNEQFF. The DNA for the CDR3 is TGTGCCAGCACCCCTAGCGGGAGCGACAATGAGCAGTTCTTC.

V usage is TRBV5-1 and J usage is TRBJ2-7; 11 bases align to TRBD2. The J segment lost 5 bases and the V segment lost 0 bases, leaving 16 bases of the junction unmatched. The length of the CDR3 is 19 residues. In germline, CDR1 is SGHRS, CDR2 YFSETQ. This CDR3 is CASSLELAGDWGSPHEQYF. CDR3 nucleotide sequence: TGCGCCAGCAGCTTGGAACTAGCGGGAGATTGGGGGTCCCCTCACGAGCAGTACTTC.

The J gene is TRBJ1-1, the V gene TRBV7-3; no firm D call. V was cut by 5 bases and J by 0 bases, with 7 bases left in between. CDR1 and CDR2 (germline): SGHTA, FQGTGA. The length of the CDR3 is 13 residues. Here the CDR3 reads CASSLELNTEAFF. CDR3 bases: TGTGCCAGCAGCCTGGAGCTGAACACTGAAGCTTTCTTT.

The chain combines TRBV5-1 with TRBJ2-7; TRBD2 matches at 11 bases. The CDR3 extends over 15 amino acids. V lost 0 bases, J lost 4 bases, and 3 bases stayed unmatched. Germline values: CDR1 SGHRS, CDR2 YFSETQ. The CDR3 reads CASSLGLAGPYEQYF. The CDR3 region has the DNA TGCGCCAGCAGCTTGGGACTAGCGGGACCTTACGAGCAGTACTTC.